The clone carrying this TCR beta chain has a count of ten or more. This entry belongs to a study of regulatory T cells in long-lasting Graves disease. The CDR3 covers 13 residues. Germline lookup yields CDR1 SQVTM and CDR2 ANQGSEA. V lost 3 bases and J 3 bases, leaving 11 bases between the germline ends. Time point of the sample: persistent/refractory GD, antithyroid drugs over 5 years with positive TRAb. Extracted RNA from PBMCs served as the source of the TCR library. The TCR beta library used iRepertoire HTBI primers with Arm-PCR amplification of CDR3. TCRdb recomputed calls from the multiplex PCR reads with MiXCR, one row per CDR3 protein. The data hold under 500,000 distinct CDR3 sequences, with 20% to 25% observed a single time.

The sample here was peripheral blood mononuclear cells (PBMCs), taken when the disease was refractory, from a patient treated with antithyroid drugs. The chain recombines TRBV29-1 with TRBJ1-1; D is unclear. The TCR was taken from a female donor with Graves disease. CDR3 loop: CSVEGAADTEAFF. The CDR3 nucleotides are TGCAGCGTTGAGGGTGCCGCAGACACTGAAGCTTTCTTT.